One sample yielded the 10 T cell receptor beta chains listed below, sequenced in a study of OX40 agonist ivuxolimab in advanced cancers. Produced via immunoSEQ multiplex PCR; TCRdb's table is partial and in-frame only. The top ten clones hold less than 0.55% of a sample with tens of thousands of clones, approximately 82% of them seen once. The material sequenced was CD4+ or CD8+ T cells sorted from blood, taken in a trial of the OX40 agonist ivuxolimab. The origin of the receptors is an adult with an advanced solid tumor such as melanoma, head and neck, liver or kidney cancer.

The chain has TRBV29-1 and TRBJ1-1; D unresolved. CDR3 size: 12 residues. The germline gives CDR1 SQVTM, CDR2 ANQGSEA. V was pared by 4 bases and J by 11 bases, with 17 bases between. For the CDR3, the DNA is TGCAGCGTTGTACACGGCCCAGGAGGGGCTTTCTTT. Its translation is CSVVHGPGGAFF.

The chain has TRBV10-3 and TRBJ1-2; D ambiguous. This CDR3 has 11 amino acids. Germline-derived CDR1 and CDR2 are ENHRY and SYGVKD. V was trimmed by 3 bases and J by 7 bases, leaving 6 bases between them. CDR3 residues: CAISDSSGYTF. CDR3 sequence (DNA): TGTGCCATCAGTGATTCATCTGGCTACACCTTC.

The chain recombines TRBV7-3 with TRBJ2-7; the D gene is possibly TRBD2 (6 bases). V shed 5 bases and J shed 3 bases, with 17 bases lying between them. CDR3 length: 15 amino acids. Germline V gene data show CDR1 as SGHTA and CDR2 as FQGTGA. CDR3 loop: CASSPTAGPIYEQYF. CDR3 DNA: TGTGCCAGCAGCCCAACCGCGGGACCCATCTACGAGCAGTACTTC.

As regards this clone: Distinct nucleotide sequences in the sample also encode this CDR3. V usage is TRBV28 and J usage is TRBJ2-7; D uncertain. Trimming cost V 2 bases and J 3 bases, with 5 bases left between them. CDR3 length equals 12 residues. Germline lookup yields CDR1 MDHEN and CDR2 SYDVKM. CDR3 region: CASSLAGYEQYF. CDR3 DNA sequence: TGTGCCAGCAGTTTAGCCGGCTACGAGCAGTACTTC.

This chain links TRBV18 with TRBJ2-5; D ambiguous. V was pared by 1 base and J by 1 base, with 4 bases between. The CDR3 is made up of 13 amino acids. Germline CDR1 is KGHSH and CDR2 is LQKENI. The CDR3 DNA follows: TGTGCCAGCTCACCACTAGGCCAAGAGACCCAGTACTTC. Its translation is CASSPLGQETQYF.

The chain recombines TRBV6-6 with TRBJ2-7, with 7 bases identical to TRBD2. The CDR3 consists of 15 residues. Germline V gene lookup returns CDR1 MNHNY and CDR2 SVGAGI (reference sequence). The ends lost 0 bases at V and 4 bases at J; junction bases unmatched: 6. In DNA form, the CDR3 reads TGTGCCAGCAGTTACTCGGGGGGGACGGTATACGAGCAGTACTTC. The encoded protein is CASSYSGGTVYEQYF.

The chain employs TRBV10-3 and TRBJ2-2; 7 nucleotides align to TRBD1. There are 15 residues in the CDR3. V gave up 4 bases and J gave up 3 bases; unmatched junction bases: 5. Per the germline V gene, CDR1 is ENHRY and CDR2 is SYGVKD. The CDR3 reads CAISVGTDHTGELFF. The DNA of the CDR3 is TGTGCCATCAGTGTGGGGACAGATCACACCGGGGAGCTGTTTTTT.

This clone was detected once. V and J are TRBV9 and TRBJ1-6, with TRBD1 matching over 8 bases. The CDR3 has 16 residues. CDR1 and CDR2 from the germline V gene are SGDLS and YYNGEE. V shed 3 bases and J 4 bases; nucleotides not matched to a gene: 6. The CDR3 is CASSGPRTGYNSPLHF. The CDR3 DNA reads TGTGCCAGCAGCGGACCCCGGACAGGGTATAATTCACCCCTCCACTTT.

This clone appeared once. The genes are TRBV28 and TRBJ2-5; 13 bases agree with TRBD2. CDR1 and CDR2 from the germline V gene are MDHEN and SYDVKM. The V and J ends lost 5 bases and 4 bases, in that order; junction bases with no gene match: 4. The CDR3 length is 15 residues. CDR3: CASSGRTSGRETQYF. The CDR3 region has the DNA TGTGCCAGCAGTGGCCGGACTAGCGGGAGAGAGACCCAGTACTTC.

This rearrangement joins TRBV7-2 to TRBJ1-2, with 9 bases identical to TRBD1. Germline CDR1 and CDR2: SGHTA and FQGNSA. The CDR3 is made up of 15 amino acids. Trimming at V came to 5 bases and at J to 4 bases, leaving 8 bases not matched to a gene. Written as DNA, the CDR3 is TGTGCCAGCAGCCAAACAGGGGGCGAGAGCTATGGCTACACCTTC. Encoded protein: CASSQTGGESYGYTF. Full variable domain (outside the CDR3, taken from reference TRBV7-2 and TRBJ1-2): GAGVSQSPSNKVTEKGKDVELRCDPISGHTALYWYRQSLGQGLEFLIYFQGNSAPDKSGLPSDRFSAERTGGSVSTLTIQRTQQEDSAVYLCASSQTGGESYGYTFGSGTRLTVV.